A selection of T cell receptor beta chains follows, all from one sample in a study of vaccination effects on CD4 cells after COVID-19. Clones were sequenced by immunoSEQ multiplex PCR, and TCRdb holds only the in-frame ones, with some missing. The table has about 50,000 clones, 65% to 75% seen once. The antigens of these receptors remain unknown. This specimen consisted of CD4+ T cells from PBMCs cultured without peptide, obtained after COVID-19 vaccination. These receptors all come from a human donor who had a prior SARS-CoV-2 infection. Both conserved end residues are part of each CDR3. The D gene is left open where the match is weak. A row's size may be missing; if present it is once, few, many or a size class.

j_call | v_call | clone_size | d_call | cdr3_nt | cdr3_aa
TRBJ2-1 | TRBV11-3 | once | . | TGTGCCAGCAGCCCCACGTTGGGTGTCGGCAATGAGCAGTTCTTC | CASSPTLGVGNEQFF
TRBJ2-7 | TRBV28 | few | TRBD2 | TGTGCCAGCGGTCGTAGCGGGGTATACGAGCAGTACTTC | CASGRSGVYEQYF
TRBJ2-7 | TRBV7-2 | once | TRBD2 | TGTGCCAGCAGCTTAGGGCTAGCGGGGATCTCCTACGAGCAGTACTTC | CASSLGLAGISYEQYF
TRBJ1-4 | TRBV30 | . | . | TGTGCCTGGAGTTGGCGGGAAAAACTGTTTTTT | CAWSWREKLFF
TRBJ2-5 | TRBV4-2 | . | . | TGTGCCAGCAGCCAAGATCTTCAAGAGACCCAGTACTTC | CASSQDLQETQYF
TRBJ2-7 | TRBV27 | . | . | TGTGCCAGCAGTCCCCGACAGGTCTCCTACGAGCAGTACTTC | CASSPRQVSYEQYF
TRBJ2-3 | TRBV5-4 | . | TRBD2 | TGTGCCAGCGGCCAACTAGCGGGAGCTGTAGATACGCAGTATTTT | CASGQLAGAVDTQYF
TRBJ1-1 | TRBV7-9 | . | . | TGTGCCAGCAGCTTGGGCCAATTCGCCGGCGACACTGAAGCTTTCTTT | CASSLGQFAGDTEAFF
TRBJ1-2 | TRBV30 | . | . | TGTGCCTGGAGTGTACCGGGGAGCTGGGGCTATGGCTACACCTTC | CAWSVPGSWGYGYTF
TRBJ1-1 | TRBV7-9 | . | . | TGTGCCAGCAGCTTAGTACAAGAGAACCCTGAAGCTTTCTTT | CASSLVQENPEAFF
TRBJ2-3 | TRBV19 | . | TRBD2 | TGTGCCAGTAGTATAGAATCTAGCGGGGGTCGCGATACGCAGTATTTT | CASSIESSGGRDTQYF
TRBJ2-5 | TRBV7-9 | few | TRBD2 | TGTGCCAGCAGCCTAGCGGGGCCAGAGACCCAGTACTTC | CASSLAGPETQYF
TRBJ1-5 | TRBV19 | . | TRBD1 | TGTGCCAGTTGCGACAGGGAACAGCCCCAGCATTTT | CASCDREQPQHF
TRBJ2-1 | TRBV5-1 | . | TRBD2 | TGCGCCAGCAGCTTAGAGGGGACTAGCTACAATGAGCAGTTCTTC | CASSLEGTSYNEQFF
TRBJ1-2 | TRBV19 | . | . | TGTGCCAGTAGCTCGGCGGGGGGGCGCGTTGGCTACACCTTC | CASSSAGGRVGYTF
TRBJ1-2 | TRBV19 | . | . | TGTGCCAGTAGTATAGATCAGATCGGATTCGGTGGCTACACCTTC | CASSIDQIGFGGYTF
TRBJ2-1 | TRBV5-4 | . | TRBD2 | TGTGCCAGCAGCGTTGGGTCGGCTAGCGGGTACAATGAGCAGTTCTTC | CASSVGSASGYNEQFF
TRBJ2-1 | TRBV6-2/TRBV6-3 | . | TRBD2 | TGTGCCAGCAGTTACTCTCGACTAGCGATCTTTAATGAGCAGTTCTTC | CASSYSRLAIFNEQFF
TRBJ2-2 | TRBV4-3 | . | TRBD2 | TGCGCCAGCAGCCAAGGGGGACTAGCGGGAGGGCCTGGAACCGGGGAGCTGTTTTTT | CASSQGGLAGGPGTGELFF
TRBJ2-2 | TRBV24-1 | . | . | TGTGCCACCAGACTCGGCAGGGACCCCACCGGGGAGCTGTTTTTT | CATRLGRDPTGELFF
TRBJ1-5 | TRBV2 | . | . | TGTGCCAGCTCCCGCCAGGCAGGGAATCAGCCCCAGCATTTT | CASSRQAGNQPQHF
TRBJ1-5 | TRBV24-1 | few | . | TGTGCCACCAGGGAAGGAGGTGGCAATCAGCCCCAGCATTTT | CATREGGGNQPQHF
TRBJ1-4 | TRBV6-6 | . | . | TGTGCCAGCAGCTCAAGGGGAGTCGGTGAAAAACTGTTTTTT | CASSSRGVGEKLFF
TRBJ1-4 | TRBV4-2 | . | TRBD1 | TGTGCCAGCAGCCAAGATACAGGGGTCTTAGGGGATGAAAAACTGTTTTTT | CASSQDTGVLGDEKLFF
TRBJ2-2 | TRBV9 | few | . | TGTGCCAGCAGCGTAGCATTACAGGGAGGCACCGGGGAGCTGTTTTTT | CASSVALQGGTGELFF
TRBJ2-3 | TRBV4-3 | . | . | TGCGCCAGCAGCCAAGATTTGAGACAAGATACAGATACGCAGTATTTT | CASSQDLRQDTDTQYF
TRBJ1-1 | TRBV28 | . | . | TGTGCCAGCAGCCCGGTCGTCATCCCCATTAGTAACACTGAAGCTTTCTTT | CASSPVVIPISNTEAFF
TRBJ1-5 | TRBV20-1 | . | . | TGCAGTGCTAGTCGGCAGGGCGATCAGCCCCAGCATTTT | CSASRQGDQPQHF
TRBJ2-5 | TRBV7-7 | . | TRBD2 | TGTGCTAGCAGCTTATCCTGGACTAGCGGGGAAGAGACCCAGTACTTC | CASSLSWTSGEETQYF
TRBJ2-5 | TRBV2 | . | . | TGTGCCAGCAGTCACCCCATGACAGGCCAAGAGACCCAGTACTTC | CASSHPMTGQETQYF
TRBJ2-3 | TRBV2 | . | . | TGTGCCAGCAGGTACAGGGACCCCACAGATACGCAGTATTTT | CASRYRDPTDTQYF
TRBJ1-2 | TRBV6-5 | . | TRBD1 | TGTGCCAGCAAGGGGACAGGGACAAAGGACTATGGCTACACCTTC | CASKGTGTKDYGYTF
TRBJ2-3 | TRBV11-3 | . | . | TGTGCCAGCAGCCCCCAGGTGGGCGACGCAGATACGCAGTATTTT | CASSPQVGDADTQYF
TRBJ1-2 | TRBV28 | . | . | TGTGCCAGCAGCCACGGGACCCTTAACTATGGCTACACCTTC | CASSHGTLNYGYTF
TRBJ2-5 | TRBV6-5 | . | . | TGTGCCAGCAGCCACTTCGAAGAGACCCAGTACTTC | CASSHFEETQYF
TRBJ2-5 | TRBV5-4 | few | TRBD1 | TGTGCCAGCAGAAAGGACAGGGTGGAAGAGACCCAGTACTTC | CASRKDRVEETQYF
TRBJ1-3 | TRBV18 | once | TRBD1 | TGTGCCAGCTCACCTCGTACAGGGGACCTCTCTGGAAACACCATATATTTT | CASSPRTGDLSGNTIYF
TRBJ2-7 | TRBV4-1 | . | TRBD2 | TGCGCCAGCAGCCAAGGACACCTAGCGGGATTGATCTACGAGCAGTACTTC | CASSQGHLAGLIYEQYF
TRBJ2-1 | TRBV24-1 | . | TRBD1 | TGTGCCACCAGTGATCCAGTCGGGACAGGTTCTCCGAATGAGCAGTTCTTC | CATSDPVGTGSPNEQFF
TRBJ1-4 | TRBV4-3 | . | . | TGCGCCAGCAGCCAAGTCCGGGCCCCATATGAAAAACTGTTTTTT | CASSQVRAPYEKLFF
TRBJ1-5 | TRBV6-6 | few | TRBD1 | TGTGCCAGCAACGGACAGGGGGCCCAGCCCCAGCATTTT | CASNGQGAQPQHF
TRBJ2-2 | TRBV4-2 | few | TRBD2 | TGTGCCAGCACTGGACTAGCGGGTCGTTTTGGCACCGGGGAGCTGTTTTTT | CASTGLAGRFGTGELFF
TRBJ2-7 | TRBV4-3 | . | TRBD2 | TGCGCCAGCAGCCAAACTAGCGGGAGCTTCGACGAGCAGTACTTC | CASSQTSGSFDEQYF
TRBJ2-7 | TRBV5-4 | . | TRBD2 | TGTGCCAGCAGCCGTACTAGCGGGGGGAACTACGAGCAGTACTTC | CASSRTSGGNYEQYF
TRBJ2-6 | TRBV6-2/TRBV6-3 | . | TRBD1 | TGTGCCAGCAGTCACCAGGGGGCGAGTCGCTCTGGGGCCAACGTCCTGACTTTC | CASSHQGASRSGANVLTF
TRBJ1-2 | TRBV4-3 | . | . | TGCGCCAGCAGCCAAGATAGGACCGCGGGAGGCTACACCTTC | CASSQDRTAGGYTF
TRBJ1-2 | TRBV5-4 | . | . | TGTGCCAGCAGCTTGGCCCAGGGACTTAACTATGGCTACACCTTC | CASSLAQGLNYGYTF
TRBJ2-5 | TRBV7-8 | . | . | TGTGCCAGCAGCTTTCTAACGGACCAAGAGACCCAGTACTTC | CASSFLTDQETQYF
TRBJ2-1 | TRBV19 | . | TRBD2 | TGTGCCAGTAGTATGCAAGGGACTAGCCCATACAATGAGCAGTTCTTC | CASSMQGTSPYNEQFF
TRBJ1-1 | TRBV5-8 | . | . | TGTGCCAGCAGCCCGCGGGGGCGGGGGAACACTGAAGCTTTCTTT | CASSPRGRGNTEAFF
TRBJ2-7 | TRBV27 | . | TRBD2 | TGTGCCAGCAGTTCAAACGGGGGGATGGCCTACGAGCAGTACTTC | CASSSNGGMAYEQYF